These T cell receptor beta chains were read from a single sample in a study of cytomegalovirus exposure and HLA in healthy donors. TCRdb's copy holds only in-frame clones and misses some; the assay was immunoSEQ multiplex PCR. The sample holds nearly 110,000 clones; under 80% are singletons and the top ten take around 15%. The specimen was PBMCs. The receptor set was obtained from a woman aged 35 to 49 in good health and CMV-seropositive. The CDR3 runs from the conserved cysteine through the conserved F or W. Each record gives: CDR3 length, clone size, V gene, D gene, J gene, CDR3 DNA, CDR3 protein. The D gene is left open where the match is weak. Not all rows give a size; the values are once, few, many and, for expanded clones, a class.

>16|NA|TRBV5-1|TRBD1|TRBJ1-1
TGCGCCAGCAGCTTCGGCGGGACAGGGCTGAACACTGAAGCTTTCTTT
CASSFGGTGLNTEAFF
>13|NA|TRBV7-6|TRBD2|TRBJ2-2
TGTGCCAGCGGGACTAGCTGGGCCGGGGAGCTGTTTTTT
CASGTSWAGELFF
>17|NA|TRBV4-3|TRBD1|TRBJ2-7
TGCGCCAGCAGCCAAGATTTAGTTGGGACAGGTAGCCTCGAGCAGTACTTC
CASSQDLVGTGSLEQYF
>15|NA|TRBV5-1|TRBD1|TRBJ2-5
TGCGCCAGCAGCCCTGGACAGGGGGCGCGGGAGACCCAGTACTTC
CASSPGQGARETQYF
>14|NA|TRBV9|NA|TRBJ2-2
TGTGCCAGCAGCGTTCGACAGGTCTCCACGGAGCTGTTTTTT
CASSVRQVSTELFF
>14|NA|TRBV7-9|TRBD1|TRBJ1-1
TGTGCCAGCAGCCCAAAGGGACAGTCGGTCGAAGCTTTCTTT
CASSPKGQSVEAFF
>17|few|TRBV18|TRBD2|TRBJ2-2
TGTGCCAGCTCACCACCTGGGACTAGCGGACCCGCCGGGGAGCTGTTTTTT
CASSPPGTSGPAGELFF
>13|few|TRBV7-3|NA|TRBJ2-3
TGTGCCAGCGGAGGGGAACCCCTGGATACGCAGTATTTT
CASGGEPLDTQYF
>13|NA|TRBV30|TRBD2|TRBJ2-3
TGTGCTCAGGCGGCGGGGGTGACAGATACGCAGTATTTT
CAQAAGVTDTQYF
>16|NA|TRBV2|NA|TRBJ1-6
TGTGCCAGCAGTAAAGAGGGGGGGGCGCAGTATTCACCCCTCCACTTT
CASSKEGGAQYSPLHF
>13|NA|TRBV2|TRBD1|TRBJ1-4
TGTGCCAGCAGGACAGGGTTTAATGAAAAACTGTTTTTT
CASRTGFNEKLFF
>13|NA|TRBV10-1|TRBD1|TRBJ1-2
TGCGCCAGCAGCCGGGACAGGGCAGAAGGCTACACCTTC
CASSRDRAEGYTF
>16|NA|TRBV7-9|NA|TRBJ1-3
TGTGCCAGCAGCTCGGCTCAACTAACGGTTGGAAACACCATATATTTT
CASSSAQLTVGNTIYF
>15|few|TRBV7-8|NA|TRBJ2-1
TGTGCCAGCAGCTTACTGGAACAAGCGATCAATGAGCAGTTCTTC
CASSLLEQAINEQFF
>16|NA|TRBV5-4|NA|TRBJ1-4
TGTGCCAGCAGCTTGGGACAGGCCTCAACTAATGAAAAACTGTTTTTT
CASSLGQASTNEKLFF
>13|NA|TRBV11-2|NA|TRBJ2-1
TGTGCCAGCAGCTTCAACATAAAAGATGAGCAGTTCTTC
CASSFNIKDEQFF
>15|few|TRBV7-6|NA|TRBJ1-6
TGTGCCAGCAGCCCTAGGAAGGGGTTAACTTCACCCCTCCACTTT
CASSPRKGLTSPLHF
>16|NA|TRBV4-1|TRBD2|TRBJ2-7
TGCGCCAGCAGCCAAGATCGGGGAGGGAGTTTCTACGAGCAGTACTTC
CASSQDRGGSFYEQYF
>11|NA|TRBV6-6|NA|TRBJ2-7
TGTGCCAGCAGTCCCCATTACGAGCAGTACTTC
CASSPHYEQYF
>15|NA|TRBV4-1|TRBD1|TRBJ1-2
TGCGCCAGCAGCCACGAGGGACAGGGAGTCTATGGCTACACCTTC
CASSHEGQGVYGYTF
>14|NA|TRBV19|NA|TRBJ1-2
TGTGCCAGTAGTATAGGTCGGCAGGTCTATGGCTACACCTTC
CASSIGRQVYGYTF
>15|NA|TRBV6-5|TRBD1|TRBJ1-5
TGTGCCAGCAGAGAGGACAGGGCTAACAATCAGCCCCAGCATTTT
CASREDRANNQPQHF
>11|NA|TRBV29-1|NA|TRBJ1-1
TGCAGCGTCCTGGACGGGAATGAAGCTTTCTTT
CSVLDGNEAFF
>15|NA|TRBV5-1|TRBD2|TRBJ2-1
TGCGCCAGCAGCTTGGTACCTGGGACTACCGATGAGCAGTTCTTC
CASSLVPGTTDEQFF
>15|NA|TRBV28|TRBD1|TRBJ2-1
TGTGCCAGCAGTGCTGCAGGGGGCCCCTACAATGAGCAGTTCTTC
CASSAAGGPYNEQFF
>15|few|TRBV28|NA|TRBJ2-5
TGTGCCAGCAGTCCACTTACAGGGAACCAAGAGACCCAGTACTTC
CASSPLTGNQETQYF
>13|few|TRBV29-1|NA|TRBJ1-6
TGCAGCGTGGCAACGGGATTCAATTCACCCCTCCACTTT
CSVATGFNSPLHF
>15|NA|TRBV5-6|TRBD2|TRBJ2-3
TGTGCCAGCAGCTTGAGGGCTAGCGGGGTGCGTACGCAGTATTTT
CASSLRASGVRTQYF
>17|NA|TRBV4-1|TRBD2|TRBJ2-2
TGCGCCAGCAGCCAAGATAGAGCTAGCGGGGGAACCGGGGAGCTGTTTTTT
CASSQDRASGGTGELFF
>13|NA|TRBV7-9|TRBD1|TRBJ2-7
TGTGCCAGCAGCATGGGACAGAACTACGAGCAGTACTTC
CASSMGQNYEQYF
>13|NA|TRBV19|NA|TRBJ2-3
TGTGCCAGTAGTCCCCAGGGGGGAGATACGCAGTATTTT
CASSPQGGDTQYF
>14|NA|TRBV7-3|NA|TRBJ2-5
TGTGCCAGCAGCTTAAGCCACAGGGATCAGACCCAGTACTTC
CASSLSHRDQTQYF
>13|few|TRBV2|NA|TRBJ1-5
TGTGCCAGCAGTATGCGGGAAGGTCAGCCCCAGCATTTT
CASSMREGQPQHF
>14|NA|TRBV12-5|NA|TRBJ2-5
TGTGCTAGTGGTTTGTCGGACTTACAAGAGACCCAGTACTTC
CASGLSDLQETQYF
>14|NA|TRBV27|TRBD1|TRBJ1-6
TGTGCCAGCGGGGGACAGGGGGATAATTCACCCCTCCACTTT
CASGGQGDNSPLHF
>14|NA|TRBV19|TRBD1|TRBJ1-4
TGTGCCAGTAGTATTGACAGGGGTCGCGAAAAACTGTTTTTT
CASSIDRGREKLFF
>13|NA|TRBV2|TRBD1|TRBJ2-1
TGTGCCAGCAGGATGGACAGGTCTGGCGAGCAGTTCTTC
CASRMDRSGEQFF
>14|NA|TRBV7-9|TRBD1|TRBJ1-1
TGTGCCAGCAGGACCGGGACAGCAAACACTGAAGCTTTCTTT
CASRTGTANTEAFF
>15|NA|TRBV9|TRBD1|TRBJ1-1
TGTGCCAGCAGCGCCTGGGACAGGGGGAACACTGAAGCTTTCTTT
CASSAWDRGNTEAFF
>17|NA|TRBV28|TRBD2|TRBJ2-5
TGTGCCAGCAGTCAATCGGTTGGACTAGCGGGGAAAGAGACCCAGTACTTC
CASSQSVGLAGKETQYF
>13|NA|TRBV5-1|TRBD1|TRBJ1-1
TGCGCCAGCAGCTACGGACAGGACACTGAAGCTTTCTTT
CASSYGQDTEAFF
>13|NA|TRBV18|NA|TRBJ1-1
TGTGCCAGCTCACCACCCGGGAACACTGAAGCTTTCTTT
CASSPPGNTEAFF
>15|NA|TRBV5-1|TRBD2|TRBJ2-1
TGCGCCAGCAGCTTAGGGACTAAGCGGGGTGGCGAGCAGTTCTTC
CASSLGTKRGGEQFF
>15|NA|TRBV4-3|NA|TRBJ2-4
TGCGCCAGCAGCCAAGAGCTACAGGGACGGGACATTCAGTACTTC
CASSQELQGRDIQYF
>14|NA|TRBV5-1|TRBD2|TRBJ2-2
TGCGCCAGCAGGGGGCTAGCGGAAACCGGGGAGCTGTTTTTT
CASRGLAETGELFF
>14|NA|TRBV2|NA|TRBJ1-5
TGTGCCAGCAGTGAAATTCGCGGGGGTCAGCCCCAGCATTTT
CASSEIRGGQPQHF
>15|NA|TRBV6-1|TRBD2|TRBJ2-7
TGTGCCAGCACCTTCTCGGCGGGGGGGCAAACCGAGCAGTACTTC
CASTFSAGGQTEQYF
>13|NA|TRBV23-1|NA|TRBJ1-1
TGCGCCAGCAGTCACCAGGCGAACACTGAAGCTTTCTTT
CASSHQANTEAFF
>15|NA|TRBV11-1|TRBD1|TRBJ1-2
TGTGCCAGCAGCACCTGGACAGGGAGAGACTATGGCTACACCTTC
CASSTWTGRDYGYTF
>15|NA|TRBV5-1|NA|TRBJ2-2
TGCGCCAGCAGCCTCGGTTCCCTGGACACCGGGGAGCTGTTTTTT
CASSLGSLDTGELFF
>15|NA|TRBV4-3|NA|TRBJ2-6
TGCGCCAGCAGCCAAGAGGCCTCTGGGGCCAACGTCCTGACTTTC
CASSQEASGANVLTF
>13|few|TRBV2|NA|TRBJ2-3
TGTGCCATCCTATGGACTTACACAGATACGCAGTATTTT
CAILWTYTDTQYF
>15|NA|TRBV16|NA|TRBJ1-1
TGTGCCAGCAGCCCATCAGGACAGTTGAACACTGAAGCTTTCTTT
CASSPSGQLNTEAFF
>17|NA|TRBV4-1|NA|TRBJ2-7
TGCGCCAGCAGCCATCTCGGACGGACTGTGAGCTCCTACGAGCAGTACTTC
CASSHLGRTVSSYEQYF
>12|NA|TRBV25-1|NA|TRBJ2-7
TGTGCCAGCCAGGGGAGAGCCTACGAGCAGTACTTC
CASQGRAYEQYF